The present T cell receptor (beta chain) was sequenced within a study of T cell repertoires in cytomegalovirus infection. MiXCR was run by TCRdb on the reads, yielding one entry per CDR3 protein. Of around 47,000 distinct CDR3 sequences listed, 15% to 20% were seen once; the top ten hold about 82%. About this clonotype: What it binds is unknown.

Specimen: CD8+ T cells from cultured PBMCs, collected from culture after CMV antigen stimulation. The TCR sequence derives from a human donor in good health (CMV status not recorded). Some clones in this sample may be carry-over from other donors' samples.

The CDR3 loop is CATSRDLGISTGDLGYGYTF. The CDR3 bases are TGTGCCACCAGCAGAGATCTCGGTATTTCGACAGGAGATCTGGGCTATGGCTACACCTTC. The rearrangement links TRBV15 to TRBJ1-2; D might be TRBD1 (6 bases). V was trimmed by 0 bases and J by 4 bases, leaving 27 bases between them. Germline CDR1 is LNHNV and CDR2 is YYDKDF (reference sequence). The CDR3 spans 20 residues.